The 3 T cell receptor beta chains below were found in one sample sequenced in a study of blood T cell repertoires in COVID-19. Generated by immunoSEQ multiplex PCR, the TCRdb table keeps only in-frame clones and is missing some. The sample gives 250,000 to 350,000 clones, around 90% of which show up once; roughly 0.96% is in the top ten. The sequenced sample was peripheral blood. Receptors originate from a woman in her 40s who had recovered from COVID-19.

This chain links TRBV5-1 with TRBJ1-3, with 12 bases that match TRBD1. The V segment lost 4 bases and the J segment 7 bases; nucleotides outside the gene matches: 12. Germline CDR1 is SGHRS and CDR2 is YFSETQ. There are 17 residues in the CDR3. The DNA of the CDR3 is TGCGCCAGCAGCCCAGGGACAGGGGGCTTTGAAATCAACACCATATATTTT. Translated: CASSPGTGGFEINTIYF.

The chain couples TRBV24-1 to TRBJ2-3, with 11 bases aligning to TRBD2. Germline V gives CDR1 KGHDR, CDR2 SFDVKD. CDR3 length: 16 amino acids. The V and J ends lost 0 bases and 5 bases, in that order; junction bases with no gene match: 3. The CDR3 sequence is CATSDLASGRIDTQYF. As DNA, the CDR3 is TGTGCCACCAGTGATTTGGCTAGCGGGAGGATAGATACGCAGTATTTT.

This clone was recorded many times. The chain couples TRBV19 to TRBJ1-2, with D possibly being TRBD1 (5 bases). CDR1 is LNHDA, CDR2 SQIVND, per germline (reference sequence). The CDR3 has 15 amino acids. V lost 3 bases and J 2 bases, leaving 13 bases between the germline ends. The CDR3 protein is CASSIQGGGNYGYTF. The CDR3 bases are TGTGCCAGTAGTATTCAGGGTGGGGGGAACTATGGCTACACCTTC.